This is a list of T cell receptor beta chains from one sample in a study of blood T cell repertoires in COVID-19. Repertoires were generated with immunoSEQ multiplex PCR, while TCRdb's copy carries only in-frame clones and drops some. The data show about 230,000 clones, over 70% seen once. The specimen sequenced was peripheral blood. The receptors here all came from an elderly woman with acute or convalescent COVID-19. Both conserved end residues are part of each CDR3. The D gene is left open where the match is weak. Clone size is shown for a subset of rows, as once, few, many or a class of expanded clone.

d_call | clone_size | j_call | v_call | cdr3_nt | cdr3_aa
- | - | TRBJ2-2 | TRBV3-1/TRBV3-2 | TGTGCCAGCAGCCAATCTAGTCTGTTCACCGGGGAGCTGTTTTTT | CASSQSSLFTGELFF
- | - | TRBJ2-5 | TRBV7-6 | TGTGCCAGCAGCTTGGGCAGGGCGTACCAAGAGACCCAGTACTTC | CASSLGRAYQETQYF
- | few | TRBJ2-7 | TRBV27 | TGTGCCAGCAGTCGTTCTCTCCTAATAGAATACGAGCAGTACTTC | CASSRSLLIEYEQYF
- | - | TRBJ1-5 | TRBV2 | TGTGCCAGCAGTGTAAACAGGCGTTTTCAGCCCCAGCATTTT | CASSVNRRFQPQHF
TRBD2 | many | TRBJ2-1 | TRBV7-2 | TGTGCCAGCAGCTCCGGGGGGGCTAGCGGGAAAAATGAGCAGTTCTTC | CASSSGGASGKNEQFF
- | - | TRBJ2-1 | TRBV7-2 | TGTGCCAGCAGCACAGGGACGGGACCGAATGAGCAGTTCTTC | CASSTGTGPNEQFF
TRBD2 | - | TRBJ2-3 | TRBV10-3 | TGTGCCATCAGCTGGACTAGCGCAGTAGATACGCAGTATTTT | CAISWTSAVDTQYF
TRBD2 | - | TRBJ2-3 | TRBV5-1 | TGCGCCAGCAGCTTTACCGGACTAGCGGGAGGGGCAGATACGCAGTATTTT | CASSFTGLAGGADTQYF
TRBD1 | - | TRBJ2-6 | TRBV27 | TGTGCCAGCAGTTTATTTGGTCTAGGGACAGCTGGGGCCAACGTCCTGACTTTC | CASSLFGLGTAGANVLTF
- | - | TRBJ2-1 | TRBV7-2 | TGTGCCAGCGGTAGACAGGGGCGGGGGGAGCAGTTCTTC | CASGRQGRGEQFF
TRBD1 | - | TRBJ1-4 | TRBV29-1 | TGCAGCGTTCGCGCGGCGGCAGGGGGAAATGAAAAACTGTTTTTT | CSVRAAAGGNEKLFF
TRBD1 | - | TRBJ1-2 | TRBV24-1 | TGTGCCACCAGTGATTTGTTGGGGCATCAGGGGGCAGACTATGGCTACACCTTC | CATSDLLGHQGADYGYTF
TRBD2 | once | TRBJ2-3 | TRBV5-1 | TGCGCCAGCAACCACCTCCCGGGACTAGCGGGAGCTGAGACAGATACGCAGTATTTT | CASNHLPGLAGAETDTQYF
- | - | TRBJ1-2 | TRBV19 | TGTGCCAGTAGTATTAACGGCTATGGCTACACCTTC | CASSINGYGYTF
- | - | TRBJ1-4 | TRBV19 | TGTGCCAGTAGTATTAGCACAGGGCCGCTAGAGAAACTGTTTTTT | CASSISTGPLEKLFF
TRBD2 | - | TRBJ2-1 | TRBV15 | TGTGCCACCAGCAGAGATCGGACTAGCGGGAGGGAGCAGTTCTTC | CATSRDRTSGREQFF
- | few | TRBJ1-1 | TRBV6-4 | TGTGCCAGCAGTGCTTCGACAGCGAACACTGAAGCTTTCTTT | CASSASTANTEAFF
- | - | TRBJ1-2 | TRBV2 | TGTGCCAGCAGTGCCAGGAACTATGGCTACACCTTC | CASSARNYGYTF
TRBD2 | - | TRBJ2-5 | TRBV25-1 | TGTGCCAGCAGTGATTCGGGAGGCATTCAAGAGACCCAGTACTTC | CASSDSGGIQETQYF
TRBD2 | - | TRBJ2-7 | TRBV11-2 | TGTGCCAGCAGCTCGGGACTAGCGGGGTACAGCTCCTACGAGCAGTACTTC | CASSSGLAGYSSYEQYF
- | - | TRBJ1-1 | TRBV3-1/TRBV3-2 | TGTGCCAGCAGCCAATATGGTGGGGGGGGAACTGAAGCTTTCTTT | CASSQYGGGGTEAFF
TRBD1 | - | TRBJ2-7 | TRBV11-2 | TGTGCCAGCAGCGTCGACAGGGGGAACTACGAGCAGTACTTC | CASSVDRGNYEQYF
- | once | TRBJ2-7 | TRBV7-3 | TGTGCCAGCAGCTTAAACGGGATCGGCGAGCAGTACTTC | CASSLNGIGEQYF
TRBD1 | - | TRBJ2-1 | TRBV19 | TGTGCCAGTATCGATGGGGCAGGGGGCTTTAATGAGCAGTTCTTC | CASIDGAGGFNEQFF
- | - | TRBJ2-3 | TRBV27 | TGTGCCAGCAGTGCATCGTTGGCCCGTGGAGCAGATACGCAGTATTTT | CASSASLARGADTQYF
TRBD1 | - | TRBJ1-2 | TRBV5-8 | TGTGCCAGCAGCTTACGGACAGGGGTTAATGGCTACACCTTC | CASSLRTGVNGYTF
TRBD2 | - | TRBJ2-7 | TRBV5-1 | TGCGCCAGCAGCTTGAGAGGGCTAGCGGGGGTAGGCTCCTACGAGCAGTACTTC | CASSLRGLAGVGSYEQYF
- | - | TRBJ1-1 | TRBV5-1 | TGCGCCAGCAGCTTGGGCGGGTTGGCGCCCCCCATGAACACTGAAGCTTTCTTT | CASSLGGLAPPMNTEAFF
TRBD1 | - | TRBJ2-3 | TRBV27 | TGTGCCGGATCCCGCTTGGGGGACAGGGAATTTACCAGCACAGATACGCAGTATTTT | CAGSRLGDREFTSTDTQYF
TRBD2 | once | TRBJ2-7 | TRBV6-5 | TGTGCCAGCACCCCCGGGGGGGGCGAGCAGTACTTC | CASTPGGGEQYF
TRBD1 | - | TRBJ2-1 | TRBV6-5 | TGTGCCAGCAGTATGGGACAGGGTACTGAGCAGTTCTTC | CASSMGQGTEQFF
- | - | TRBJ2-3 | TRBV28 | TGTGCCAGCAGTTTATCGCGAGCTAGCACAGATACGCAGTATTTT | CASSLSRASTDTQYF
TRBD1 | - | TRBJ2-7 | TRBV9 | TGTGCCAGCAGCGTAGAAGACAGGGGGTTCTCCTACGAGCAGTACTTC | CASSVEDRGFSYEQYF
TRBD1 | - | TRBJ1-1 | TRBV6-1 | TGTGCCAGCAGTGCCACAGACAGGGGAAGCTTTTCTGAAGCTTTCTTT | CASSATDRGSFSEAFF
TRBD1 | once | TRBJ1-5 | TRBV18 | TGTGCCAGCTCACCTAACAGGGGAAGCAATCAGCCCCAGCATTTT | CASSPNRGSNQPQHF
TRBD1 | few | TRBJ2-2 | TRBV11-2 | TGTGCCAGCAGCTTTTACAGGGGCGGCACCGGGGAGCTGTTTTTT | CASSFYRGGTGELFF